The rows below give T cell receptor beta chains drawn from one sample of a study of shared clonotypes between healthy human individuals. Clones were read by immunoSEQ multiplex PCR, and TCRdb kept only the in-frame ones, dropping some. The sample consists of about 100,000 clones, about 45% of them appearing once. What was sequenced was PBMCs. The receptors here all came from a middle-aged woman in good health. Some clones in this sample may be carry-over from other donors' samples. CDR3s include the opening cysteine and the closing phenylalanine or tryptophan. The D gene is left open where the match is weak. Where a row states a size, it is once, few, many or the class of an expanded clone; other rows omit it.

v_gene: TRBV19; abundance: many; j_gene: TRBJ1-4; d_gene: TRBD1; CDR3nt: TGTGCCAGTAGCACAGGGGAGGAGGGATACGAAAAACTGTTTTTT; CDR3aa: CASSTGEEGYEKLFF
v_gene: TRBV6-6; abundance: once; j_gene: TRBJ2-5; d_gene: TRBD1; CDR3nt: TGTGCCAGCAGTTACCACAGGGCAGGGGGAGAGACCCAGTACTTC; CDR3aa: CASSYHRAGGETQYF
v_gene: TRBV2; abundance: many; j_gene: TRBJ2-7; d_gene: .; CDR3nt: TGTGCCAGCACCGCGGGGCCAGCTACCTACGAGCAGTACTTC; CDR3aa: CASTAGPATYEQYF
v_gene: TRBV5-1; abundance: .; j_gene: TRBJ2-3; d_gene: .; CDR3nt: TGCGCCAGCAGCTTGGGTGGGGAAGATACGCAGTATTTT; CDR3aa: CASSLGGEDTQYF
v_gene: TRBV21-1; abundance: .; j_gene: TRBJ2-4; d_gene: .; CDR3nt: TGTGCCAGCAGCAACCCTAGGGGGCCGGGACCTGTAGCCAAAAACATTCAGTACTTC; CDR3aa: CASSNPRGPGPVAKNIQYF
v_gene: TRBV2; abundance: .; j_gene: TRBJ2-2; d_gene: TRBD1; CDR3nt: TGTGCCAGCAGTGCCGGGACAGACACCGGGGAGCTGTTTTTT; CDR3aa: CASSAGTDTGELFF
v_gene: TRBV4-1; abundance: .; j_gene: TRBJ1-5; d_gene: TRBD1; CDR3nt: TGCGCCAGCAGCCCGAGGGACAGGGGCGAAGATCAGCCCCAGCATTTT; CDR3aa: CASSPRDRGEDQPQHF
v_gene: TRBV5-4; abundance: .; j_gene: TRBJ1-4; d_gene: .; CDR3nt: TGTGCCAGCAGCTTGGGGGGGACGGCAACTAATGAAAAACTGTTTTTT; CDR3aa: CASSLGGTATNEKLFF
v_gene: TRBV7-2; abundance: .; j_gene: TRBJ2-7; d_gene: .; CDR3nt: TGTGCCAGCAGCTTAAGGCAGGGTTCCTACGAGCAGTACTTC; CDR3aa: CASSLRQGSYEQYF
v_gene: TRBV30; abundance: .; j_gene: TRBJ2-3; d_gene: TRBD1; CDR3nt: TGTGCCTGGGGGACAGGCACAGATACGCAGTATTTT; CDR3aa: CAWGTGTDTQYF
v_gene: TRBV30; abundance: many; j_gene: TRBJ2-7; d_gene: .; CDR3nt: TGTGCCTGGAGTGTGTCCTTCGAAAGCGAGCAGTACTTC; CDR3aa: CAWSVSFESEQYF
v_gene: TRBV28; abundance: .; j_gene: TRBJ2-7; d_gene: .; CDR3nt: TGTGCCAGCAGTCCCGCCAAAACAGGGGAGGCCTACGAGCAGTACTTC; CDR3aa: CASSPAKTGEAYEQYF
v_gene: TRBV2; abundance: many; j_gene: TRBJ2-7; d_gene: .; CDR3nt: TGTGCCAGCAGTGAGGCAGGTTATTCCTACGAGCAGTACTTC; CDR3aa: CASSEAGYSYEQYF
v_gene: TRBV7-2; abundance: .; j_gene: TRBJ2-7; d_gene: .; CDR3nt: TGTGCCAGCAGTTTTTACGGGAACCACGAGCAGTACTTC; CDR3aa: CASSFYGNHEQYF
v_gene: TRBV30; abundance: .; j_gene: TRBJ1-2; d_gene: .; CDR3nt: TGTGCCTGGAGTGTTTTAGTAGGGGGGATAAATGGCTACACCTTC; CDR3aa: CAWSVLVGGINGYTF
v_gene: TRBV9; abundance: .; j_gene: TRBJ2-1; d_gene: TRBD1; CDR3nt: TGTGCCAGCAGCGTGGGACAGGGGTATAGTGGTGAGCAGTTCTTC; CDR3aa: CASSVGQGYSGEQFF
v_gene: TRBV11-2; abundance: .; j_gene: TRBJ2-7; d_gene: TRBD1; CDR3nt: TGTGCCAGCAGCCGGGACAGGGGGCGAAACGAGCAGTACTTC; CDR3aa: CASSRDRGRNEQYF
v_gene: TRBV9; abundance: .; j_gene: TRBJ2-1; d_gene: TRBD2; CDR3nt: TGTGCCAGCAGCGTAGGACTAGCGTTTTCCTACAATGAGCAGTTCTTC; CDR3aa: CASSVGLAFSYNEQFF
v_gene: TRBV28; abundance: .; j_gene: TRBJ1-1; d_gene: TRBD1; CDR3nt: TGTGCCAGCAGGCAACAGGGGGCGAACACTGAAGCTTTCTTT; CDR3aa: CASRQQGANTEAFF
v_gene: TRBV7-2; abundance: .; j_gene: TRBJ2-5; d_gene: .; CDR3nt: TGTGCCAGCAGCTTAAGACAGTTAGAGACCCAGTACTTC; CDR3aa: CASSLRQLETQYF
v_gene: TRBV14; abundance: .; j_gene: TRBJ2-5; d_gene: TRBD1; CDR3nt: TGTGCCAGCAGCCAGGGGGACAGGGTTGTGGAGACCCAGTACTTC; CDR3aa: CASSQGDRVVETQYF
v_gene: TRBV29-1; abundance: many; j_gene: TRBJ2-7; d_gene: .; CDR3nt: TGCAGCGTCTCGAAGACTGGAACCTACGAGCAGTACTTC; CDR3aa: CSVSKTGTYEQYF
v_gene: TRBV7-2; abundance: many; j_gene: TRBJ2-7; d_gene: .; CDR3nt: TGTGCCAGCAGCTTACAAGGATACGAGCAGTACTTC; CDR3aa: CASSLQGYEQYF
v_gene: TRBV27; abundance: .; j_gene: TRBJ2-3; d_gene: TRBD1; CDR3nt: TGTGCCAGCAGTTCCCCATTGGGACAGGGCACAGATACGCAGTATTTT; CDR3aa: CASSSPLGQGTDTQYF
v_gene: TRBV9; abundance: .; j_gene: TRBJ2-7; d_gene: TRBD2; CDR3nt: TGTGCCAGCAGCGTAGATAGGATAGCGGGCCCGTACGAGCAGTACTTC; CDR3aa: CASSVDRIAGPYEQYF
v_gene: TRBV29-1; abundance: .; j_gene: TRBJ2-5; d_gene: .; CDR3nt: TGCAGCGTTGTTTTCGGCCAAGAGACCCAGTACTTC; CDR3aa: CSVVFGQETQYF